The 3 T cell receptor beta chains given below trace back to one sample, sequenced in a study of blood T cell repertoires in COVID-19 (dated by TCRdb to 2020 to 2022). Library method: the immunoSEQ multiplex PCR assay. Imported from immuneACCESS, the table was reduced by TCRdb to in-frame sequences with V and J called. These copies leave out some clones; in studies compared against another copy, an unresolved V gene accounts for under half, and the cause of the remainder is not known. Present in this sample are some 30,000 clones, approximately 86% of which were seen just once. The ten most abundant clones make up approximately 5% of the sample. The sequenced material came from peripheral blood. The receptors were sampled from a woman aged 70-85 years with active COVID-19.

This chain connects TRBV9 to TRBJ2-7; 10 bases are a match to TRBD2. Germline V CDR1 and CDR2: SGDLS, YYNGEE. The trim removed 0 bases at V and 4 bases at J, leaving 4 bases unmatched. This CDR3 spans 15 amino acids. The CDR3 region is CASSVASGGAYEQYF. The CDR3 DNA reads TGTGCCAGCAGCGTAGCCAGCGGGGGGGCTTACGAGCAGTACTTC.

In nucleotides, the CDR3 is TGCGCCAGCAGCCAAGATGTTTACGAGACAGGGGCCTACGAGCAGTACTTC. Encoded protein: CASSQDVYETGAYEQYF. This chain connects TRBV4-1 to TRBJ2-7, with TRBD1 identical over 8 bases. The CDR3 runs 17 residues. Trimming took 0 bases from V and 2 from J; bases not matched to a gene: 9. Germline V CDR1 and CDR2: MGHRA, YSYEKL.

There are a few counts of this clone. The CDR3 spells CASSSRTIYNEQFF. The CDR3 nucleotides are TGTGCCAGCAGTTCTAGGACAATTTACAATGAGCAGTTCTTC. The gene calls are TRBV28 and TRBJ2-1, with D perhaps TRBD1 (5 bases). This CDR3 is 14 amino acids long. The ends were cut back, 4 bases at V and 4 bases at J, with 11 bases in the middle. CDR1 is MDHEN and CDR2 is SYDVKM in the germline V gene.